This T cell receptor beta chain is drawn from a study of T cell responses to AZD1222 COVID-19 vaccine. TCRdb's table, derived via immunoSEQ multiplex PCR, lists solely in-frame clones and lacks some. This sample has some 150,000 clones, with more than 75% found just once. Whole-study findings and limits: As reported, nearly half of all spike-specific TCRs target variant regions that are unmutated. Regions 160-218 and 743-854 held dominance among vaccine-associated CD4 TCRs, which spanned spike. Spike-specific TCR breadth and depth went up after people got two AZD1222 doses.

About this clone itself: No antigen is known for it.

Trimming took 2 bases from V and 4 from J; bases not matched to a gene: 7. Germline V gene lookup returns CDR1 SGHKS and CDR2 YYEKEE (reference sequence). CDR3 length: 15 residues. The chain has TRBV5-5 and TRBJ2-7, with 9 bases fitting TRBD2. This TCR was sampled from an adult in good health. The sample here was peripheral blood, taken on day 0 of MenACWY control vaccination. CDR3 DNA sequence: TGTGCCAGCAGCTTCAGTCCTAGCGGGACTTACGAGCAGTACTTC. Amino acids: CASSFSPSGTYEQYF. Full variable domain (remainder filled in from reference TRBV5-5 and TRBJ2-7): DAGVTQSPTHLIKTRGQQVTLRCSPISGHKSVSWYQQVLGQGPQFIFQYYEKEERGRGNFPDRFSARQFPNYSSELNVNALLLGDSALYLCASSFSPSGTYEQYFGPGTRLTVT.